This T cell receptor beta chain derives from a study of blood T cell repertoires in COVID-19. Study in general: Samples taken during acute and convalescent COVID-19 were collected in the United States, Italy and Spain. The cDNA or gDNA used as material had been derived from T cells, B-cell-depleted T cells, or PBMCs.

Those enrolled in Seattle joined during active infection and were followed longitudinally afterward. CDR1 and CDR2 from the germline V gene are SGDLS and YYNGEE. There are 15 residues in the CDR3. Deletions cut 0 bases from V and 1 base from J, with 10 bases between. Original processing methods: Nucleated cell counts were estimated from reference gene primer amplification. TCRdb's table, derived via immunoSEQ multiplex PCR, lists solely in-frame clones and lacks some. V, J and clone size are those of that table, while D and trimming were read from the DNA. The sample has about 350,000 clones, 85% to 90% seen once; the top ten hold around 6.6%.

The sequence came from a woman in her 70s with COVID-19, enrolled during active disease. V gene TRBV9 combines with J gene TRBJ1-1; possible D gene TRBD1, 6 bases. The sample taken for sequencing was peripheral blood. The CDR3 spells CASSVEGGGNTEAFF. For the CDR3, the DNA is TGTGCCAGCAGCGTAGAGGGAGGGGGGAACACTGAAGCTTTCTTT.